This record covers a single T cell receptor beta chain. The antigen is not known. The data derive from a study of type 1 regulatory T cells. Trimming at V came to 2 bases and at J to 4 bases, leaving 7 bases not matched to a gene. Germline V lookup: CDR1 DFQATT, CDR2 SNEGSKA (reference sequence). CDR3 length: 16 residues. A single record per CDR3 protein comes from TCRdb applying MiXCR to the reads. The sample includes tens of thousands of distinct CDR3 sequences, about half seen only once; the top ten take 4.8%. The sequence came from a human donor in good health. The sequencing sample was made of cultured T cells, either the whole culture or a sorted T cell fraction (not recorded which). The chain recombines TRBV20-1 with TRBJ2-3; 12 bases match TRBD2. CDR3 sequence: CSARRPSGGAADTQYF. For the CDR3, the DNA is TGCAGTGCTAGACGGCCTAGCGGGGGGGCCGCAGATACGCAGTATTTT.